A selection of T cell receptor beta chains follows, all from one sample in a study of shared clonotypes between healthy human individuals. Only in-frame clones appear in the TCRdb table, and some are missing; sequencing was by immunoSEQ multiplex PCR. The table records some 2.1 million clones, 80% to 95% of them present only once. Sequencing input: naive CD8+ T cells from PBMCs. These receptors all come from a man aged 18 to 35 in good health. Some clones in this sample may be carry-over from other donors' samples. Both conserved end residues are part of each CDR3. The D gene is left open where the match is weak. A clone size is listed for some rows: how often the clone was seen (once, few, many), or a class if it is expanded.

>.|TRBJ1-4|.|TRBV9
TGTGCCAGCAGCCGCAGTGGAAAACTGTTTTTT
CASSRSGKLFF
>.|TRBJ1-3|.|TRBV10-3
TGTGCCATCAGTGGGACGACGTGGGGTGCTGGAAACACCATATATTTT
CAISGTTWGAGNTIYF
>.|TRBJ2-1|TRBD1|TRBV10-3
TGTGCCATCAGCCGGACAGGGGGCGATGAGCAGTTCTTC
CAISRTGGDEQFF
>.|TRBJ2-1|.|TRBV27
TGTGCCAGCTCTGACCCCGCCAATGAGCAGTTCTTC
CASSDPANEQFF
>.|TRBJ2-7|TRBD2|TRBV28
TGTGCCAGCACGTTAGCGGGACAAAGCGAGCAGTACTTC
CASTLAGQSEQYF
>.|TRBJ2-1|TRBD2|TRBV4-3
TGCGCCAGCAGCCCGGCGGGAGGTCCTTACAATGAGCAGTTCTTC
CASSPAGGPYNEQFF
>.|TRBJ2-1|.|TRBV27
TGTGCCAGCAGTTCCGGAGTGTCCGCCTACAATGAGCAGTTCTTC
CASSSGVSAYNEQFF
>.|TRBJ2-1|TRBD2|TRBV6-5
TGTGCTTCGAGCGGGATGGGCTCCTACAATGAGCAGTTCTTC
CASSGMGSYNEQFF
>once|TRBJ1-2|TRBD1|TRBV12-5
TGTGCTAGTGGTTTTGGGACAGGGGACTATGGCTACACCTTC
CASGFGTGDYGYTF
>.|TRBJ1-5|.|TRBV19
TGTGCCACCACCCGAGGCGGCCTTCAGGACTCCCGGCCCCAGCATTTT
CATTRGGLQDSRPQHF
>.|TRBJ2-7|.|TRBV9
TGTGCCAGCAGCCACGCGACCGGCGGGGCGACCTACGAGCAGTACTTC
CASSHATGGATYEQYF
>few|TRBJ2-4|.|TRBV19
TGTGCCACCGATCAAAACATTCAGTACTTC
CATDQNIQYF
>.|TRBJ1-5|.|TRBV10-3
TGTGCCGCGGGAACAGGGCCTTTGGATAGCAATCAGCCCCAGCATTTT
CAAGTGPLDSNQPQHF
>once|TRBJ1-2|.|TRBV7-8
TGTGCCAGCAGCCCCCCGGGGGGGGCTGATGGCTACACCTTC
CASSPPGGADGYTF
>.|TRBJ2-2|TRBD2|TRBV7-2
TGTGCCAGCAGCCACCCGGGGGGTGTGAGGACCGGGGAGCTGTTTTTT
CASSHPGGVRTGELFF
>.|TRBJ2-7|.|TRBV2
TGTGCCAGGGGGGCTGCTCCCTACGAGCAGTACTTC
CARGAAPYEQYF
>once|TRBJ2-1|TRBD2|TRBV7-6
TGTGCCAGCAGCTTTGAAGCGGGATACAGGCATGAGCAGTTCTTC
CASSFEAGYRHEQFF
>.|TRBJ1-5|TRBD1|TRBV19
TGTGCCAGTAGCCCCGGGACAGGCCATCAGCCCCAGCATTTT
CASSPGTGHQPQHF
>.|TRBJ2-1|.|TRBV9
TGTGCCAGCAGCGTAGGAGCGTCGGGGGAGCAGTTCTTC
CASSVGASGEQFF
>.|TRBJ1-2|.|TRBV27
TGTGCCAGCAGTTCAGGGACTAGCGGCTACACCTTC
CASSSGTSGYTF
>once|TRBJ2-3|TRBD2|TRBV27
TGTGCCAGCAGTTTCGGCCCGCCGACTAGCCTTAAGCCCGCAGATACGCAGTATTTT
CASSFGPPTSLKPADTQYF
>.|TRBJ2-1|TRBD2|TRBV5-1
TGCGCCAGCGCTCTTAGAAGCGGGAGTGAAGGGGGTGAGCAGTTCTTC
CASALRSGSEGGEQFF
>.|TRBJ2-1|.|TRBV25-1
TGTGCCAGCCGAGAGGACAATGAGCAGTTCTTC
CASREDNEQFF
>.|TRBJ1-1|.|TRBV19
TGTGCCAGTAGTATTACCGGCCCAGGGCCCCTGGGTACTGAAGCTTTCTTT
CASSITGPGPLGTEAFF
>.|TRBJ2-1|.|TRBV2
TGTGCCAGCAGTCCGGGGAAACTCAATGAGCAGTTCTTC
CASSPGKLNEQFF
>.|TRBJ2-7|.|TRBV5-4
TGTGCCAGCAGCTTTGAGGAGACCCTACCTTACGAGCAGTACTTC
CASSFEETLPYEQYF
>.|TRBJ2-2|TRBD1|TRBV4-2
TGTGCCAGCAGCGCTTGGGAACAGGGGACCGGGGAGCTGTTTTTT
CASSAWEQGTGELFF
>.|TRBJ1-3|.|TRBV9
TGTGCCAGCAGCGTTAACAGGGACTCTGGAAACACCATATATTTT
CASSVNRDSGNTIYF
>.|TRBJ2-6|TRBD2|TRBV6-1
TGTGCCAGCAGTGAAGCCCCGGGGGGTCTCTCCGGGGCCAACGTCCTGACTTTC
CASSEAPGGLSGANVLTF
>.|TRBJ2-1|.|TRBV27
TGTGCCAGCAGCATCCGCAATGAGCAGTTCTTC
CASSIRNEQFF
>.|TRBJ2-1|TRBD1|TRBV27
TGTGCCAGCAGTTTACCCTCCCTGGGACAGGAGCAGTTCTTC
CASSLPSLGQEQFF